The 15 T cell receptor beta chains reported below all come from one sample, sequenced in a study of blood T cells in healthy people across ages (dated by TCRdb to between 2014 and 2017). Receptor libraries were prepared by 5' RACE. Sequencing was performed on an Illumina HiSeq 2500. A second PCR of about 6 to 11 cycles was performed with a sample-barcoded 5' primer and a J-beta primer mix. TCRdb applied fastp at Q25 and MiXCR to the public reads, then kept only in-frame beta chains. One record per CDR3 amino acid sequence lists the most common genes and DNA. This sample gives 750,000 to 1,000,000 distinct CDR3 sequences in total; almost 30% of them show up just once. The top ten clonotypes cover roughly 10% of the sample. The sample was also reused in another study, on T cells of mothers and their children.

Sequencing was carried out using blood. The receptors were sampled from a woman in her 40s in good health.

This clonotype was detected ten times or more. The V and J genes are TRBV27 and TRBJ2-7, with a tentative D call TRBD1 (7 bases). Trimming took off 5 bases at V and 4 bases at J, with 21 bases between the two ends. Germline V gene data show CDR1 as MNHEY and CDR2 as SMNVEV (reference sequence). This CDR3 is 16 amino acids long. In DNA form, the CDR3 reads TGTGCCAGCAGTGCCGCTAAGAAGACAGGGAGGTACGAGCAGTACTTC. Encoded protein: CASSAAKKTGRYEQYF.

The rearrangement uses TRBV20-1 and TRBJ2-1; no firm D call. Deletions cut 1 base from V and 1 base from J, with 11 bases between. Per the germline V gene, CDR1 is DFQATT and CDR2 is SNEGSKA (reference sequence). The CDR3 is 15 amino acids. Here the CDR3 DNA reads TGCAGTGCTAGAGCCGTCTGGCGGTCCTACAATGAGCAGTTCTTC. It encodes CSARAVWRSYNEQFF.

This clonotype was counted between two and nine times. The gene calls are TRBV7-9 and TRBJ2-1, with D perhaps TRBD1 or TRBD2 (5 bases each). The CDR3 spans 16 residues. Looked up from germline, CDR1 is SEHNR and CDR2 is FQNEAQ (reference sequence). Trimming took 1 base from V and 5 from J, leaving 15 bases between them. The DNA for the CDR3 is TGTGCCAGCAGCTTAGTAGTCTGGGGGTCAAACAATGAGCAGTTCTTC. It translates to CASSLVVWGSNNEQFF.

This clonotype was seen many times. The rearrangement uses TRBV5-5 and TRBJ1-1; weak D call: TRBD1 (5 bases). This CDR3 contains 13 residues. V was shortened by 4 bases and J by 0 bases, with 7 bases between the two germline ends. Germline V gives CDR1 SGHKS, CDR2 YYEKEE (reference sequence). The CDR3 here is CASSTTVNTEAFF. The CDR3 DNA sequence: TGTGCCAGCAGCACGACAGTGAACACTGAAGCTTTCTTT.

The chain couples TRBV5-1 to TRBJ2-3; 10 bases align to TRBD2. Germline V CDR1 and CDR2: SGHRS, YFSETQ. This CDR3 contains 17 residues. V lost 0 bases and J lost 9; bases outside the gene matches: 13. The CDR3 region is CASSLVGTSVPRRTQYF. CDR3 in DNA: TGCGCCAGCAGCTTGGTGGGGACTAGCGTTCCGAGAAGGACGCAGTATTTT.

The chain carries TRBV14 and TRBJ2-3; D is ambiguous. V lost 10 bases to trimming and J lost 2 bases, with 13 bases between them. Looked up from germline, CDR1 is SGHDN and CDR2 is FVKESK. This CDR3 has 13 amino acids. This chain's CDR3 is CATWADFTDTQYF. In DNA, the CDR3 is TGTGCCACCTGGGCAGACTTCACAGATACGCAGTATTTT.

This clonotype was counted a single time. The CDR3 DNA reads TGTGCTTCCAAGGGTGGCAGCGGAGATTACAATGAGCAGTACTTC. Amino acid sequence: CASKGGSGDYNEQYF. V and J are TRBV11-2 and TRBJ2-1; maybe TRBD2 (5 bases). Matching the DNA end better, TRBJ2-7 makes the J call doubtful. CDR1 SGHAT and CDR2 FQNNGV come from the germline V gene. This CDR3 region has 15 residues.

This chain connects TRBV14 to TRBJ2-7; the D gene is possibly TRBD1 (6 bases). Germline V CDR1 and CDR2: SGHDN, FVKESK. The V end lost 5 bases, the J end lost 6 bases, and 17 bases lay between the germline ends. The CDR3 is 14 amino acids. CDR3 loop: CASSEIHRVGEQYF. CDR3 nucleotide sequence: TGTGCCAGCAGCGAGATTCACAGGGTCGGCGAGCAGTACTTC.

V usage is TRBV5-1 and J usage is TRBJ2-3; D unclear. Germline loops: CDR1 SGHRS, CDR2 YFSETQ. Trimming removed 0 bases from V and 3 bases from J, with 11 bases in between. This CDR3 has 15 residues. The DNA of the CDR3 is TGCGCCAGCAGCTTGGAGGTGGGCATGACAGATACGCAGTATTTT. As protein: CASSLEVGMTDTQYF.

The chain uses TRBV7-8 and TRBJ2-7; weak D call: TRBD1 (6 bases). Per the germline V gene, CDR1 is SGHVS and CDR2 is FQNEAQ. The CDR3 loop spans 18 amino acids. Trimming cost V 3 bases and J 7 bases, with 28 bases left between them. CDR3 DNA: TGTGCCAGCAGCTTCTTCCCGCACCGCCAGGGGACATACGCGGAGCAGTACTTC. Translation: CASSFFPHRQGTYAEQYF.

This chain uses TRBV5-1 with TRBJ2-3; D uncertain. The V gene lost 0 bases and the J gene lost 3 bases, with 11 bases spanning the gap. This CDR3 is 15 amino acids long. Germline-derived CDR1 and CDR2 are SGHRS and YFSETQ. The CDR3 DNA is TGCGCCAGCAGCTTGGCCGCAGGCTTTACAGATACGCAGTATTTT. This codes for CASSLAAGFTDTQYF.

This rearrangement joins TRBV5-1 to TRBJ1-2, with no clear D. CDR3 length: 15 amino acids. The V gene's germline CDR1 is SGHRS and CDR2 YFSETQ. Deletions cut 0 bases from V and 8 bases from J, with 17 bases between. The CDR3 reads CASSLAGPAGGGYTF. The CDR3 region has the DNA TGCGCCAGCAGCTTGGCCGGCCCCGCCGGTGGAGGCTACACCTTC.

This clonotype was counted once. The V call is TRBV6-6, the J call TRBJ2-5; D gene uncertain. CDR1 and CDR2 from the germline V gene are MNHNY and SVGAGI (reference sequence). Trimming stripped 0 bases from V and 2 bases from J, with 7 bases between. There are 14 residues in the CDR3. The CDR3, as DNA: TGTGCCAGCAGTTACTCGATCCTTCAAGAGACCCAGTACTTC. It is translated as CASSYSILQETQYF.

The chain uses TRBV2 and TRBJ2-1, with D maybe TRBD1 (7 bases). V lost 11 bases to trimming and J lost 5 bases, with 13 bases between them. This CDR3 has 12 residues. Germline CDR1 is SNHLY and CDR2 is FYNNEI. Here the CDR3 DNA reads TGTGCCTCCCAGGGGGGTGACAATGAGCAGTTCTTC. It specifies CASQGGDNEQFF.

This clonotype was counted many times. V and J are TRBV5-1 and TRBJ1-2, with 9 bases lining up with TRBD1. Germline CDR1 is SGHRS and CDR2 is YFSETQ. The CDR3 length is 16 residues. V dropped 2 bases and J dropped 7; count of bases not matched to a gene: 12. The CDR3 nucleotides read TGCGCCAGCAGCTTAGACCCGGCGGGACAGGGTAGTGGCTACACCTTC. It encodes CASSLDPAGQGSGYTF.